This section outlines one TCR beta chain sequence together with its context. The entry originates in a study of blood T cell repertoires in COVID-19. Study at large: PBMCs, B-cell-depleted T cells, or T cells were the source of the cDNA or gDNA that made up the material.

Assay: immunoSEQ multiplex PCR; the TCRdb copy retains only in-frame clones and omits some. The table lists under 250,000 clones, around nine tenths of them singletons. The germline V gene encodes CDR1 SGHNT and CDR2 YENEEA. This CDR3 region has 16 residues. V gave up 5 bases and J gave up 4 bases, with 19 bases separating them. Sequenced: peripheral blood. The rearrangement joins TRBV11-3 to TRBJ2-3, with D perhaps matching TRBD1 (6 bases). The receptor was isolated from a man aged 60 to 69 who had recovered from COVID-19. CDR3 sequence: CASSQGRARGADTQYF. CDR3 DNA: TGTGCCAGCAGCCAGGGACGGGCCAGGGGCGCAGATACGCAGTATTTT.